One sample yielded the 5 T cell receptor beta chains listed below, sequenced in a study of monozygotic twins with cystic fibrosis. Sequencing was performed with immunoSEQ multiplex PCR; in TCRdb, only in-frame clones are kept and a portion is missing. The sample lists roughly 20,000 clones, about 97% occurring once. Sequencing was done on a sample of blood. These receptors came from a woman aged 25 to 45 with cystic fibrosis.

The chain has TRBV5-1 and TRBJ2-2; TRBD1 aligns across 7 bases. The CDR3 runs 13 residues. V shed 5 bases and J 5 bases; nucleotides not matched to a gene: 3. Germline V gene sequence: CDR1 SGHRS, CDR2 YFSETQ. In nucleotides, the CDR3 is TGCGCCAGCAGACGGGACAGTACCGGGGAGCTGTTTTTT. Residues: CASRRDSTGELFF.

The V gene is TRBV7-2, the J gene TRBJ2-7; D could derive from TRBD1 or TRBD2 (6 bases each). V was pared by 5 bases and J by 5 bases, with 22 bases between. This CDR3 is 16 amino acids long. Germline values: CDR1 SGHTA, CDR2 FQGNSA. The CDR3 nucleotides read TGTGCCAGCAGCCTTTGGGGGGCAGGGACCAAGAACGAGCAGTACTTC. It translates to CASSLWGAGTKNEQYF. The full variable domain, with the rest looked up from reference TRBV7-2 and TRBJ2-7, is GAGVSQSPSNKVTEKGKDVELRCDPISGHTALYWYRQSLGQGLEFLIYFQGNSAPDKSGLPSDRFSAERTGGSVSTLTIQRTQQEDSAVYLCASSLWGAGTKNEQYFGPGTRLTVT.

The J gene is TRBJ2-7, the V gene TRBV6-5; D unclear. Germline V gene sequence: CDR1 MNHEY, CDR2 SVGAGI. V lost 4 bases, J lost 9 bases, and 16 bases lay in between. The CDR3 runs to 13 residues. CDR3 nucleotides: TGTGCCAGCAGTTCCTACCTAGATCCGACGCAGTACTTC. Its protein is CASSSYLDPTQYF.

This chain joins TRBV5-5 and TRBJ1-5; D is unresolved. The V gene lost 2 bases and the J gene lost 1 base, with 10 bases spanning the gap. The CDR3 is made up of 15 amino acids. Germline V gene lookup returns CDR1 SGHKS and CDR2 YYEKEE (reference sequence). CDR3 nucleotides: TGTGCCAGCAGCTTCGACGGAAGAAGCAATCAGCCCCAGCATTTT. The encoded protein is CASSFDGRSNQPQHF.

In nucleotides, the CDR3 is TGTGCCAGCAGCTTAGGGATAGGGACGTCCGGAAACACCATATATTTT. It specifies CASSLGIGTSGNTIYF. This rearrangement joins TRBV7-8 to TRBJ1-3; D possibly corresponds to TRBD1 (5 bases). Trimming took 1 base from V and 4 from J, leaving 14 bases between them. The CDR3 has 16 amino acids. From germline, CDR1 is SGHVS and CDR2 FQNEAQ.